Following are 28 T cell receptor beta chains from one sample sequenced in a study of regulatory T cells in long-lasting Graves disease. This sample's time point: newly diagnosed GD, antithyroid drugs for less than 3 months. Preparation of the TCR library used RNA extracted from PBMCs. Building of the TCR beta libraries involved iRepertoire HTBI primers and Arm-PCR of CDR3 regions. TCRdb re-called the multiplex PCR reads with MiXCR, one entry per CDR3 protein. The sample records approximately 440,000 distinct CDR3 sequences, 15% to 20% being singletons. This same sample was also part of a study on T cells in Graves' hyperthyroidism and ophthalmopathy.

The sequences come from peripheral blood mononuclear cells (PBMCs), collected at new diagnosis, from a patient treated with antithyroid drugs. All receptors derive from a middle-aged man with Graves disease.

This clonotype was observed many times. The chain couples TRBV18 to TRBJ2-3; TRBD1 is a possible D gene (5 bases). This CDR3 region has 15 residues. V was cut by 0 bases and J by 2 bases, with 9 bases left in between. Germline assignment: CDR1 KGHSH and CDR2 LQKENI. CDR3 amino acids: CASSPPGPVTDTQYF. The CDR3 coding sequence is TGTGCCAGCTCACCACCGGGGCCCGTCACAGATACGCAGTATTTT.

This clonotype was seen ten or more times. The chain is built from TRBV30 and TRBJ1-2; the D is unclear. Per germline, CDR1 GTSNPN and CDR2 SVGIG (reference sequence). This CDR3 is built from 13 residues. The ends were cut back, 3 bases at V and 4 bases at J, with 12 bases in the middle. In DNA, the CDR3 is TGTGCCTGGAGCCTGGGCCCGGGCTATGGCTACACCTTC. Amino acids: CAWSLGPGYGYTF.

The sample holds many counts of this clonotype. The chain links TRBV12-3 or TRBV12-4 to TRBJ2-1, with 7 nucleotides matching TRBD2. CDR3 length: 14 amino acids. The V and J ends lost 3 bases and 7 bases, in that order; junction bases with no gene match: 6. In DNA, the CDR3 is TGTGCCAGCAGTTTGAGGCGGGAGTGGAATGAGCAGTTCTTC. Residues: CASSLRREWNEQFF.

At least ten counts were recorded for this clonotype. The gene calls are TRBV11-2 and TRBJ2-2, with 7 bases matching TRBD2. This CDR3 is built from 14 residues. Unmatched junction bases numbered 6, after V lost 11 bases and J lost 0 bases. The germline V gene encodes CDR1 SGHAT and CDR2 FQNNGV. CDR3 DNA sequence: TGTGCCGTGGGGCTAGCGGCGAACACCGGGGAGCTGTTTTTT. Translation gives CAVGLAANTGELFF.

The chain is built from TRBV4-1 and TRBJ2-3; 8 bases match TRBD1. The DNA end lines up better with TRBJ2-5; the J call may be wrong. The CDR3 covers 16 residues. CDR1 and CDR2 from the germline V gene are MGHRA and YSYEKL. The CDR3 loop is CASSQDNGQGRETQYF. In DNA form, the CDR3 reads TGCGCCAGCAGCCAAGATAATGGACAGGGCCGCGAGACCCAGTACTTC.

This clonotype was detected many times. The chain links TRBV6-5 to TRBJ2-1, with D maybe TRBD2 (5 bases). Germline CDR1 is MNHEY and CDR2 is SVGAGI. This CDR3 is built from 15 residues. V lost 0 bases and J 2 bases, leaving 8 bases between the germline ends. The CDR3 is CASSYSRGAYNEQFF. For the CDR3, the DNA is TGTGCCAGCAGTTACTCTCGGGGTGCCTACAATGAGCAGTTCTTC.

This clonotype was counted a few times. The chain combines TRBV20-1 with TRBJ1-5; possibly TRBD1 for D (6 bases). This CDR3 is built from 13 residues. Germline lookup yields CDR1 DFQATT and CDR2 SNEGSKA (reference sequence). In DNA form, the CDR3 reads TGCAGCGGAATAGGGGGGATCAATCAGCCCCAGCATTTT. This encodes CSGIGGINQPQHF.

This clonotype was seen ten or more times. The J gene is TRBJ2-7, the V gene TRBV20-1; 7 nucleotides align to TRBD1. J lost 5 bases, V lost 5 bases, and 12 bases had no gene match. The CDR3 covers 14 residues. Per the germline V gene, CDR1 is DFQATT and CDR2 is SNEGSKA (reference sequence). The CDR3 sequence: CSAAKHRGTDEQYF. CDR3 bases: TGCAGTGCTGCAAAACACAGGGGTACGGACGAGCAGTACTTC.

Details on this clonotype: A much more abundant neighbour one base away suggests this may be a read error. The chain carries TRBV6-1 and TRBJ1-2; D gene unclear. CDR1 is MNHNS, CDR2 SASEGT, per germline. This CDR3 has 12 residues. The CDR3 DNA follows: TGTGCCAGCAGTCCTGGCAACTATGGCTGCACCTTC. Protein sequence: CASSPGNYGCTF.

This clonotype was counted ten times or more. The rearrangement joins TRBV7-2 to TRBJ2-1; either TRBD1 or TRBD2 may fit D (5 bases each). V lost 6 bases to trimming and J lost 8 bases, with 20 bases between them. The CDR3 totals 15 residues. Germline values: CDR1 SGHTA, CDR2 FQGNSA. CDR3 in amino acids: CASRWGSTGYDEQFF. The CDR3 DNA is TGTGCCAGCAGATGGGGGTCCACGGGTTACGATGAGCAGTTCTTC.

The chain recombines TRBV4-1 with TRBJ2-7; the D is unclear. V was trimmed by 2 bases and J by 7 bases, leaving 9 bases between them. The CDR3 contains 12 residues. Germline CDR1 is MGHRA and CDR2 is YSYEKL. DNA for the CDR3: TGCGCCAGCAGCCAATTGTGGGGTGAGCAGTACTTC. Translation: CASSQLWGEQYF.

This clonotype was seen at least ten times. The genes are TRBV11-2 and TRBJ1-1, with 7 bases that match TRBD1. After removal of 5 bases from V and 5 bases from J, the junction contained 8 bases not matched to a gene. Germline V gene sequence: CDR1 SGHAT, CDR2 FQNNGV. The CDR3 loop spans 14 amino acids. CDR3 sequence (DNA): TGTGCCAGCAGCGTGGACAGGCTGGCGACTGAAGCTTTCTTT. As protein: CASSVDRLATEAFF. Filled out from reference TRBV11-2 and TRBJ1-1, the complete variable domain reads EAGVAQSPRYKIIEKRQSVAFWCNPISGHATLYWYQQILGQGPKLLIQFQNNGVVDDSQLPKDRFSAERLKGVDSTLKIQPAKLEDSAVYLCASSVDRLATEAFFGQGTRLTVV.

This clonotype was detected once. The rearrangement joins TRBV12-3 or TRBV12-4 to TRBJ1-1; tentative D call: TRBD1 (5 bases). V shed 9 bases and J shed 0 bases, with 11 bases lying between them. The CDR3 extends over 13 amino acids. This CDR3 is CASILGVNTEAFF. DNA of the CDR3: TGTGCCAGTATTTTGGGGGTGAACACTGAAGCTTTCTTT.

This clonotype was seen only a few times. This chain uses TRBV5-1 with TRBJ2-7; the D gene is possibly TRBD1 (7 bases). Between the trimmed V and J ends, which lost 2 bases and 0 bases, there was a span of 12 bases. Per germline, CDR1 SGHRS and CDR2 YFSETQ. CDR3 size: 15 residues. CDR3 in amino acids: CASSFGQGGSYEQYF. CDR3 in DNA: TGCGCCAGCAGCTTTGGTCAGGGGGGCTCCTACGAGCAGTACTTC.

In its sample, this clonotype was seen many times. The V call is TRBV3-1, the J call TRBJ2-1; D may be TRBD2 (6 bases). The V end lost 3 bases, the J end lost 7 bases, and 13 bases lay between the germline ends. This CDR3 contains 14 residues. Germline V gene lookup returns CDR1 LGHDT and CDR2 YNNKEL (reference sequence). The CDR3 nucleotides read TGTGCCAGCAGCCAGAGCGGGCAGTCGAATGAGCAGTTCTTC. It translates to CASSQSGQSNEQFF.

This clonotype was observed a handful of times. The chain is built from TRBV30 and TRBJ2-2; D is uncertain. The germline gives CDR1 GTSNPN, CDR2 SVGIG (reference sequence). The CDR3 spans 13 residues. V lost 3 bases and J 0 bases, leaving 5 bases between the germline ends. The CDR3 DNA follows: TGTGCCTGGAGATTCTCGAACACCGGGGAGCTGTTTTTT. Protein sequence: CAWRFSNTGELFF.

This clonotype has more than one count but fewer than ten. The chain couples TRBV5-6 to TRBJ2-7; the D gene is possibly TRBD2 (6 bases). Germline CDR1 reads SGHDT; CDR2 reads YYEEEE. The CDR3 totals 15 residues. The V and J ends lost 4 bases and 0 bases respectively, with 14 bases between them. CDR3 residues: CASSPRDSNSYEQYF. For the CDR3, the DNA is TGTGCCAGCAGCCCTCGGGACTCTAACTCCTACGAGCAGTACTTC.

This clonotype was recorded many times. The chain joins TRBV20-1 to TRBJ1-1, with 8 bases identical to TRBD1. The CDR3 length is 14 residues. With 6 bases clipped from V and 1 base from J, the junction kept 7 bases outside the gene matches. The germline gives CDR1 DFQATT, CDR2 SNEGSKA (reference sequence). Written as DNA, the CDR3 is TGCAGTGCACACCGACAGGGGCCGAACACTGAAGCTTTCTTT. It specifies CSAHRQGPNTEAFF.

This clonotype was observed many times. The chain links TRBV20-1 to TRBJ2-1; 16 nucleotides match TRBD2. The CDR3 totals 18 residues. The junction had 10 bases not matched to a gene; V was cut back by 6 bases and J by 2 bases. Germline V CDR1 and CDR2: DFQATT, SNEGSKA (reference sequence). The CDR3 is CSADSPGLAGGPYNEQFF. In DNA form, the CDR3 reads TGCAGTGCCGATTCTCCGGGACTAGCGGGAGGGCCCTACAATGAGCAGTTCTTC.

The genes are TRBV6-1 and TRBJ2-5; D may match TRBD1 or TRBD2 (5 bases each). Germline CDR1 reads MNHNS; CDR2 reads SASEGT. The CDR3 is made up of 14 amino acids. V lost 6 bases, J lost 4 bases, and 15 bases lay in between. The chain's CDR3 is CASSRDHAGETQYF. Written as DNA, the CDR3 is TGTGCCAGCAGCAGGGACCACGCGGGAGAGACCCAGTACTTC.

At least ten counts were recorded for this clonotype. The chain uses TRBV28 and TRBJ2-3, with 8 positions matching TRBD2. This CDR3 region has 15 residues. CDR1 MDHEN and CDR2 SYDVKM come from the germline V gene. V shed 8 bases, J shed 1 base, and the junction held 8 bases outside the gene matches. The CDR3 loop reads CASQSTGGGTDTQYF. Here the CDR3 DNA reads TGTGCCAGCCAATCGACGGGGGGGGGCACAGATACGCAGTATTTT.

The rearrangement uses TRBV30 and TRBJ2-7, with D tentatively TRBD1 or TRBD2 (5 bases each). The CDR3 contains 13 residues. V lost 8 bases and J lost 3, with 17 bases in between. CDR1 GTSNPN and CDR2 SVGIG come from the germline V gene (reference sequence). The CDR3 reads CAISRDGGYEQYF. CDR3 DNA sequence: TGTGCCATAAGTAGGGACGGAGGCTACGAGCAGTACTTC.

This clonotype appeared many times. At one boundary the junction diverges from the germline segment, which might be a read error. The chain couples TRBV5-6 to TRBJ2-2; 10 nucleotides line up with TRBD1. The CDR3 contains 16 residues. Germline CDR1 is SGHDT and CDR2 is YYEEEE. CDR3 sequence: CASSLGQGTHTGELFF. The DNA for the CDR3 is TGTGCCAGCAGTTTGGGACAGGGGACGCACACCGGGGAGCTGTTTTTT.

There are many counts of this clonotype. This could be a read error, since a much larger clone is one nucleotide away. The J gene is TRBJ2-1, the V gene TRBV6-1, with D hard to call. The V end lost 3 bases, the J end lost 5 bases, and 8 bases lay between the germline ends. Germline V gene lookup returns CDR1 MNHNS and CDR2 SASEGT. CDR3 length: 13 residues. As DNA, the CDR3 is TGTGCCAGCAGTGATGGCCTAAACAATGAGCAGTTCTTC. Amino acids: CASSDGLNNEQFF.

The gene calls are TRBV30 and TRBJ2-3; a possible D gene is TRBD1 (5 bases). Trimming took 5 bases from V and 1 from J, leaving 10 bases between them. This CDR3 contains 13 residues. Per germline, CDR1 GTSNPN and CDR2 SVGIG (reference sequence). CDR3 DNA: TGTGCCTGGTTTACAGGAGGCACAGATACGCAGTATTTT. Protein sequence: CAWFTGGTDTQYF.

This clonotype was counted ten times or more. The V call is TRBV20-1, the J call TRBJ2-1; unclear D gene. Germline assignment: CDR1 DFQATT and CDR2 SNEGSKA (reference sequence). The CDR3 consists of 8 residues. The CDR3 is CSPNEQFF. CDR3 DNA sequence: TGCAGCCCCAATGAGCAGTTCTTC.

The table lists this clonotype with many counts. The chain recombines TRBV5-1 with TRBJ2-7, with D possibly called TRBD1 or TRBD2 (8 bases each). The CDR3 sequence is 19 residues long. V gave up 0 bases and J gave up 2 bases, with 24 bases separating them. Looked up from germline, CDR1 is SGHRS and CDR2 is YFSETQ. The CDR3 DNA reads TGCGCCAGCAGCTTGGTGCCAGGGGGCCGCAGCGGGGGACCCTACGAGCAGTACTTC. Amino acids: CASSLVPGGRSGGPYEQYF.

This clonotype was recorded at least ten times. The chain combines TRBV11-2 with TRBJ2-7; weak D call: TRBD2 (5 bases). Trimming left V 8 bases short and J 4 bases short, with 18 bases between. Germline lookup yields CDR1 SGHAT and CDR2 FQNNGV. The CDR3 runs to 14 residues. CDR3 coding DNA: TGTGCCAGCTCACTAGAGTGGACGGGGTACGAGCAGTACTTC. Protein product: CASSLEWTGYEQYF.